This record concerns one T cell receptor beta chain sequence. These data belong to a study of patients and donors after allogeneic stem cell transplantation. V gave up 7 bases and J gave up 5 bases; unmatched junction bases: 9. The CDR3 spans 14 residues. TCRdb processed the RT-PCR reads anew with MiXCR; each CDR3 protein has one entry. The sample contains about 200,000 distinct CDR3 sequences, 40% to 45% of which appear only once. V is TRBV12-3 or TRBV12-4 and J is TRBJ2-7; TRBD2 agrees at 9 bases. The specimen was blood, either unsorted or a sorted T cell fraction (not recorded which). The source is a human donor who was either an allogeneic HSCT recipient or a stem cell or donor lymphocyte infusion donor (not recorded which). It is not recorded whose cells these are; they may come from a transplant donor. CDR3 in DNA: TGTGCCAGCACCTATGGGACTAGCATCCACGAGCAGTACTTC. As protein: CASTYGTSIHEQYF.